Listed below are T cell receptor beta chains from one sample, sequenced in a study of OX40 agonist ivuxolimab in advanced cancers. Clones were sequenced by immunoSEQ multiplex PCR, and TCRdb holds only the in-frame ones, with some missing. Found here are some 51,000 clones, 75% to 90% of them singletons; the top ten hold roughly 12%. The sequencing used CD4+ or CD8+ T cells sorted from blood, collected in a trial of the OX40 agonist ivuxolimab. The receptors were gathered from an adult with an advanced solid tumor such as melanoma, head and neck, liver or kidney cancer. The CDR3 runs from the conserved cysteine through the conserved F or W. The D gene is left open where the match is weak. Clone size is shown for a subset of rows, as once, few, many or a class of expanded clone.

TRBV4-1,TRBJ2-7,TRBD2,-,CASSQGGGDEQYF,TGCGCCAGCAGCCAAGGCGGGGGGGACGAGCAGTACTTC
TRBV5-6,TRBJ1-3,-,-,CASSSVGSGNTIYF,TGTGCCAGCAGCTCCGTAGGGTCTGGAAACACCATATATTTT
TRBV4-2,TRBJ1-1,TRBD1,-,CASSQGTGQNTEAFF,TGTGCCAGCAGCCAAGGGACAGGCCAGAACACTGAAGCTTTCTTT
TRBV7-2,TRBJ2-7,TRBD1,-,CASSPDRDTYEQYF,TGTGCCAGCAGCCCAGACAGGGACACCTACGAGCAGTACTTC
TRBV5-4,TRBJ2-7,-,-,CASSLVGGPVSEQYF,TGTGCCAGCAGCTTGGTCGGGGGGCCGGTAAGTGAGCAGTACTTC
TRBV7-6,TRBJ2-6,-,-,CASSLGGANVLTF,TGTGCCAGCAGCTTAGGAGGGGCCAACGTCCTGACTTTC
TRBV5-6,TRBJ1-1,TRBD1,-,CASSLGQGAAEAFF,TGTGCCAGCAGCTTAGGACAGGGCGCGGCTGAAGCTTTCTTT
TRBV23-1,TRBJ1-5,-,few,CASDGGSNQPQHF,TGCGCCAGTGACGGGGGAAGCAATCAGCCCCAGCATTTT
TRBV28,TRBJ1-6,-,-,CASSFVARSSYNSPLHF,TGTGCCAGCAGTTTTGTGGCACGGAGCTCCTATAATTCACCCCTCCACTTT
TRBV6-1,TRBJ1-1,TRBD1,-,CASSQTGYTEAFF,TGTGCCAGCAGTCAGACAGGGTACACTGAAGCTTTCTTT
TRBV4-3,TRBJ1-1,TRBD1,-,CASSQGQTNTEAFF,TGCGCCAGCAGCCAGGGACAGACCAACACTGAAGCTTTCTTT
TRBV7-9,TRBJ2-7,TRBD1,-,CASSSTGGTRYEQYF,TGTGCCAGCAGCTCAACAGGGGGGACCCGCTACGAGCAGTACTTC
TRBV19,TRBJ2-3,TRBD2,-,CASSPTSGGTRTDTQYF,TGTGCCAGTAGTCCAACTAGCGGGGGGACCCGCACAGATACGCAGTATTTT
TRBV6-5,TRBJ2-1,-,-,CASSFGDHEQFF,TGTGCCAGCAGTTTTGGGGACCATGAGCAGTTCTTC
TRBV29-1,TRBJ2-7,TRBD1,-,CSVDARGTGDYEQYF,TGCAGCGTTGATGCACGGGGGACAGGAGACTACGAGCAGTACTTC
TRBV27,TRBJ2-5,TRBD2,-,CASSLMRGSQETQYF,TGTGCCAGCAGTTTGATGCGGGGGAGCCAAGAGACCCAGTACTTC
TRBV13,TRBJ1-1,-,-,CASSLKGLAEAFF,TGTGCCAGCAGCTTAAAGGGGTTGGCTGAAGCTTTCTTT
TRBV14,TRBJ1-5,-,-,CASSAKINQPQHF,TGTGCCAGCAGCGCTAAGATAAATCAGCCCCAGCATTTT
TRBV28,TRBJ1-1,-,-,CASSPRVRSEAFF,TGTGCCAGCAGTCCCAGGGTTCGGTCTGAAGCTTTCTTT
TRBV6-6,TRBJ1-4,-,-,CASQGATSNEKLFF,TGTGCCAGCCAAGGGGCTACCTCGAATGAAAAACTGTTTTTT
TRBV5-6,TRBJ1-1,-,-,CASSLGENTEAFF,TGTGCCAGCAGCTTGGGGGAGAACACTGAAGCTTTCTTT
TRBV7-9,TRBJ2-1,-,-,CASSLEVDEQFF,TGTGCCAGCAGCTTAGAGGTGGATGAGCAGTTCTTC
TRBV4-1,TRBJ1-1,-,once,CASSQAGFTEAFF,TGCGCCAGCAGCCAAGCTGGTTTCACTGAAGCTTTCTTT
TRBV6-5,TRBJ2-7,TRBD2,-,CASSPLAGGLEQYF,TGTGCCAGCAGCCCTCTAGCGGGGGGGCTCGAGCAGTACTTC
TRBV7-9,TRBJ2-1,-,-,CASRGGGANNEQFF,TGTGCCAGCAGGGGAGGGGGAGCAAACAATGAGCAGTTCTTC
TRBV5-6,TRBJ1-5,-,few,CASSLLGNQPQHF,TGTGCCAGCAGCTTGTTAGGCAATCAGCCCCAGCATTTT